The 10 T cell receptor beta chains below were found in one sample sequenced in a study of metastatic and nonmetastatic thyroid tumors. All patients reached thyroid surgery having received no treatment beforehand. TCRdb re-called the PCR reads through MiXCR. The data hold 8,000 to 8,500 clones, with around 40% observed a single time. Sequenced: tumor tissue. Receptors were obtained from a male donor with papillary thyroid cancer or a benign thyroid nodule (not recorded which). Some clones in this sample may be carry-over from other donors' samples.

The rearrangement links TRBV11-1 to TRBJ1-3; TRBD1 agrees at 8 bases. The CDR3 consists of 17 residues. Germline trimming cut 0 bases from V and 3 bases from J; bases unmatched to any gene: 7. CDR1 and CDR2 (germline): SGHAT, FQDESV (reference sequence). The CDR3 spells CASSLALTGVGGNTIYF. The CDR3 DNA reads as TGTGCCAGCAGCTTAGCGCTGACAGGGGTAGGTGGAAACACCATATATTTT.

This chain uses TRBV9 with TRBJ1-2, with 7 positions matching TRBD1. Per germline, CDR1 SGDLS and CDR2 YYNGEE. CDR3 length equals 16 residues. J was trimmed by 2 bases and V by 1 base; bases with no gene match: 8. CDR3 bases: TGTGCCAGCAGCGTAAAGGCAGGGGGACCCAACTATGGCTACACCTTC. This sequence encodes CASSVKAGGPNYGYTF.

The chain has TRBV12-3 or TRBV12-4 and TRBJ2-7; possibly TRBD2 for D (5 bases). The V end lost 7 bases, the J end lost 7 bases, and 14 bases lay between the germline ends. The CDR3 is made up of 12 amino acids. CDR3 in amino acids: CASNGGPGEQYF. The DNA for the CDR3 is TGTGCCAGCAACGGCGGGCCGGGAGAGCAGTACTTC.

This clone was recorded a few times. The chain couples TRBV6-1 to TRBJ2-1, with 7 bases lining up with TRBD1. V shed 4 bases, J shed 6 bases, and the junction held 9 bases outside the gene matches. This CDR3 contains 15 residues. The germline gives CDR1 MNHNS, CDR2 SASEGT. CDR3 DNA: TGTGCCAGCAGTGCCCGGGACAGCGGAAGCAATGAGCAGTTCTTC. Its translation: CASSARDSGSNEQFF.

This clone counts as medium-sized (0.01 to 0.1%). V and J are TRBV6-1 and TRBJ1-2; 9 bases fit TRBD1. V was clipped by 4 bases and J by 4 bases; unmatched bases: 10. CDR3 length: 16 residues. Germline values: CDR1 MNHNS, CDR2 SASEGT. DNA of the CDR3: TGTGCCAGCAGTGCACGGACAGGGGATGTGAGCTATGGCTACACCTTC. It yields the protein CASSARTGDVSYGYTF.

This clone occurred a few times. The rearrangement links TRBV6-4 to TRBJ1-1, with D hard to call. CDR3 size: 13 residues. Germline V gene data show CDR1 as MRHNA and CDR2 as SNTAGT. V lost 4 bases to trimming and J lost 0 bases, with 6 bases between them. The CDR3 sequence is CASSARLNTEAFF. CDR3 DNA: TGTGCCAGCAGTGCACGACTGAACACTGAAGCTTTCTTT.

This clone was detected only a few times. The rearrangement joins TRBV6-6 to TRBJ1-1; a possible D gene is TRBD1 (5 bases). V was trimmed by 1 base and J by 4 bases, leaving 10 bases between them. The CDR3 consists of 14 residues. From germline, CDR1 is MNHNY and CDR2 SVGAGI (reference sequence). CDR3 in amino acids: CASSYLVGGTEAFF. The CDR3 DNA sequence: TGTGCCAGCAGTTACTTAGTGGGGGGCACTGAAGCTTTCTTT.

This clone was counted between two and nine times. V and J are TRBV12-3 or TRBV12-4 and TRBJ2-7; 12 bases are a match to TRBD1. Trimming took 5 bases from V and 2 from J; bases not matched to a gene: 13. There are 18 residues in the CDR3. The CDR3 coding sequence is TGTGCCAGCAGTGGTGGGACAGGGGGCCCAGCTCCCCCCTACGAGCAGTACTTC. Translating it yields CASSGGTGGPAPPYEQYF.

The chain uses TRBV28 and TRBJ2-2, with 8 bases matching TRBD2. The CDR3 contains 14 residues. The germline gives CDR1 MDHEN, CDR2 SYDVKM. V trimming: 7 bases; J trimming: 7 bases; junction bases outside the gene matches: 8. The CDR3 region is CASTSAGEGGELFF. In DNA, the CDR3 is TGTGCCAGCACCTCAGCGGGAGAGGGCGGGGAGCTGTTTTTT.

The chain couples TRBV20-1 to TRBJ1-1, with TRBD1 matching over 7 bases. Germline trimming cut 2 bases from V and 0 bases from J; bases unmatched to any gene: 12. The CDR3 totals 17 residues. Germline V gene data show CDR1 as DFQATT and CDR2 as SNEGSKA (reference sequence). Here the CDR3 DNA reads TGCAGTGCTAGATTTGGTCCGACAGGGCTTCTGAACACTGAAGCTTTCTTT. It codes for CSARFGPTGLLNTEAFF.